This T cell receptor beta chain was sequenced in a study of blood T cell repertoires in COVID-19. Across the whole study: Acute and convalescent COVID-19 samples came from the United States, Italy and Spain.

A Seattle source enrolled patients during active infection and followed them longitudinally. As processed by the authors: Amplifying reference gene primers gave estimates of nucleated cell counts. Sequenced by immunoSEQ multiplex PCR; TCRdb stores in-frame clones only, minus some. V and J calls and clone size are given by that table; D and trimming were obtained from the DNA. The table includes some 56,000 clones, 82% detected once. Germline V lookup: CDR1 SGHRS, CDR2 YFSETQ. There are 14 residues in the CDR3. V lost 0 bases and J 4 bases, leaving 10 bases between the germline ends. The rearrangement uses TRBV5-1 and TRBJ1-2; D not certain. The TCR sequence derives from a man older than 75 with COVID-19, enrolled during active disease. Sequences were obtained from peripheral blood. CDR3 sequence reads: CASSLETSGYGYTF. DNA for the CDR3: TGCGCCAGCAGCTTGGAGACGAGCGGCTATGGCTACACCTTC.